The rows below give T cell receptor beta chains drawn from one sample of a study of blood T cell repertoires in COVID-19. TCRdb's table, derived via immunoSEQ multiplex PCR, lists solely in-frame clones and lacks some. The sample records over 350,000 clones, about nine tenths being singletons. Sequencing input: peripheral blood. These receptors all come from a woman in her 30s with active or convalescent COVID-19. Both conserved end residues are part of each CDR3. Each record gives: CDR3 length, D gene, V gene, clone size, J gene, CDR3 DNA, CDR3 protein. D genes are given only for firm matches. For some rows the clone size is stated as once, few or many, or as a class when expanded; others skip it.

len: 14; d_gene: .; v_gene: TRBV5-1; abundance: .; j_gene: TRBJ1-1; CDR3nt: TGCGCCAGCAGCGCCGGGGGGATGAACACTAAAGCTTTCTTT; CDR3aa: CASSAGGMNTKAFF
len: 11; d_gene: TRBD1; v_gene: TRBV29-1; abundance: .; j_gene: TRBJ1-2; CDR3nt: TGCAGCGCCGGGACAGGGAGTGGCTACACCTTC; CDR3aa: CSAGTGSGYTF
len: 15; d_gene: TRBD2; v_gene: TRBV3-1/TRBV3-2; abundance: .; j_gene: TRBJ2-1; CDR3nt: TGTGCCAGCAGCCAAGGGACTAGCGAATACAATGAGCAGTTCTTC; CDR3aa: CASSQGTSEYNEQFF
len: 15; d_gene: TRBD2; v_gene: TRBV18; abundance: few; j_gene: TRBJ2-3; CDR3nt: TGTGCCAGCTCACCGACTAGCGGGAGAGTAGATACGCAGTATTTT; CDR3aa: CASSPTSGRVDTQYF
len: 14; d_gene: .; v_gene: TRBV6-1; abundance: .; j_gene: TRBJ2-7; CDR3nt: TGTGCCAGCAGTGAAGCGGATTATAGCCACGAGCAGTACTTC; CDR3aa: CASSEADYSHEQYF
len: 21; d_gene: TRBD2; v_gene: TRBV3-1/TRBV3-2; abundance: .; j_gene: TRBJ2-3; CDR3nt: TGTGCCAGCAGCCAAGAACAAGATCACCAGTTAGCGGGAGCCATCACAGATACGCAGTATTTT; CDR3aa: CASSQEQDHQLAGAITDTQYF
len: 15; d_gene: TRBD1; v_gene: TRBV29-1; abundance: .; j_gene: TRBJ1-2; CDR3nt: TGCAGCGTTGACGACAGGGAATTTGCTAACTATGGCTACACCTTC; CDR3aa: CSVDDREFANYGYTF
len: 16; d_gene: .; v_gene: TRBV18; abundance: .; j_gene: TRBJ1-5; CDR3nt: TGTGCCAGCTCAGCGTCGGTATCGGTTAGCAATCAGCCCCAGCATTTT; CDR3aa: CASSASVSVSNQPQHF
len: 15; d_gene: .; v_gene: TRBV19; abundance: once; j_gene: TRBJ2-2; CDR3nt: TGTGCCAGTAGTGTATTCCGGGATCCCACCGGGGAGCTGTTTTTT; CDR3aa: CASSVFRDPTGELFF
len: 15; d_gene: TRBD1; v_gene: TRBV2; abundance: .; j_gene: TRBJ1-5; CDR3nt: TGTGCCAGCAGCTGGACAGGGATAAGCAATCAGCCCCAGCATTTT; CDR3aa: CASSWTGISNQPQHF
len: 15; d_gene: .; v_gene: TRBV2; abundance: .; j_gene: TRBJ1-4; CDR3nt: TGTGCCAGCAGTGAAACGTACAGCCCTTTTGAAAAACTGTTTTTT; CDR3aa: CASSETYSPFEKLFF
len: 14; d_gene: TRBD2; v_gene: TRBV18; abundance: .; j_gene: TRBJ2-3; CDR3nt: TGTGCCAGCTCGGAACTAGCGGGGGGCGCTTCGCAGTATTTT; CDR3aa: CASSELAGGASQYF
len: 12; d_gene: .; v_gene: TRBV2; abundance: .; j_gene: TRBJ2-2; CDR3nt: TGTGCCAGCCGGGGGTTCACCGGGGAGCTGTTTTTT; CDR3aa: CASRGFTGELFF
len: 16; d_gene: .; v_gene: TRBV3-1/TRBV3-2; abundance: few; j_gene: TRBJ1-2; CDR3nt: TGTGCCAGCAGCCAAGATGCCGGCGCGGCGGGCTATGGCTACACCTTC; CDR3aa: CASSQDAGAAGYGYTF